This is a list of T cell receptor beta chains from one sample in a study of T cells expressing NK-cell markers. TCRdb re-analyzed the 5' RACE reads; it lists each CDR3 protein once, without DNA. The sample has roughly 390,000 distinct CDR3 sequences. Sequencing used blood T cells: a sorted CD56 or NKG2C T cell subset, CD4+ or CD8+ T cells, or bulk PBMC T cells (not recorded which). Receptor source: a woman aged 45-59 years in good health. The CDR3 runs from the conserved cysteine through the conserved F or W.

length: 15; V: TRBV29-1; J: TRBJ2-1; CDR3: CSVGSRGLAGAEQFF
length: 16; V: TRBV7-8; J: TRBJ1-5; CDR3: CASSPTGEGFHQPQHF
length: 14; V: TRBV11-2; J: TRBJ2-3; CDR3: CASSPTRRTDTQYF
length: 15; V: TRBV27; J: TRBJ1-1; CDR3: CASSLWADMNTEAFF
length: 17; V: TRBV5-8; J: TRBJ1-2; CDR3: CASSLDPWTGTLEGYTF
length: 13; V: TRBV24-1; J: TRBJ1-1; CDR3: CATSDRTGPEAFF
length: 15; V: TRBV28; J: TRBJ1-5; CDR3: CASSYRGYSNQPQHF
length: 14; V: TRBV27; J: TRBJ2-5; CDR3: CASSSYGMGETQYF
length: 16; V: TRBV14; J: TRBJ1-2; CDR3: CASSSFRDMTNYGYTF
length: 14; V: TRBV20-1; J: TRBJ2-1; CDR3: CSASPGTRVGEQFF
length: 14; V: TRBV7-9; J: TRBJ2-6; CDR3: CASTGGKGANVLTF
length: 12; V: TRBV24-1; J: TRBJ1-5; CDR3: CATSDFGGSWHF
length: 15; V: TRBV5-1; J: TRBJ2-3; CDR3: CASSSRMSRTDTQYF
length: 14; V: TRBV10-3; J: TRBJ2-7; CDR3: CAMSPGTPIYEQYF
length: 14; V: TRBV7-2; J: TRBJ2-1; CDR3: CASSLGAPQGEQFF
length: 13; V: TRBV5-1; J: TRBJ2-7; CDR3: CASGTGEVYEQYF
length: 14; V: TRBV19; J: TRBJ2-1; CDR3: CASSLRISYNEQFF
length: 15; V: TRBV15; J: TRBJ1-4; CDR3: CATSAGTATNEKLFF
length: 14; V: TRBV3-1; J: TRBJ2-3; CDR3: CASSLDPRADTQYF
length: 13; V: TRBV29-1; J: TRBJ2-1; CDR3: CSAALASGNEQFF
length: 11; V: TRBV6-5; J: TRBJ2-1; CDR3: CASSYSGEQFF
length: 14; V: TRBV29-1; J: TRBJ2-2; CDR3: CSGGVLEATGELFF
length: 14; V: TRBV5-1; J: TRBJ2-5; CDR3: CASSRPGQQETQYF
length: 15; V: TRBV19; J: TRBJ1-5; CDR3: CASSIGQFSNQPQHF
length: 14; V: TRBV27; J: TRBJ2-3; CDR3: CASQNRWDTDTQYF
length: 11; V: TRBV28; J: TRBJ2-2; CDR3: CASRALGELFF
length: 15; V: TRBV12-3/TRBV12-4; J: TRBJ2-5; CDR3: CASSKPGQGQETQYF
length: 16; V: TRBV4-1; J: TRBJ2-2; CDR3: CASKGLAESNTGELFF
length: 15; V: TRBV6-1; J: TRBJ2-5; CDR3: CASSEDAGGGETQYF
length: 16; V: TRBV27; J: TRBJ2-2; CDR3: CASSFPTGSSTGELFF
length: 14; V: TRBV10-3; J: TRBJ2-5; CDR3: CATQALASQETQYF
length: 15; V: TRBV18; J: TRBJ1-3; CDR3: CASSPRGARGNTIYF
length: 12; V: TRBV4-1; J: TRBJ2-7; CDR3: CASSATGYEQYF
length: 16; V: TRBV19; J: TRBJ2-1; CDR3: CASSEEASWPHNEQFF
length: 16; V: TRBV27; J: TRBJ2-6; CDR3: CASSLMAGTGANVLTF
length: 15; V: TRBV6-6; J: TRBJ2-1; CDR3: CASSGLGTSVNEQFF
length: 16; V: TRBV12-3/TRBV12-4; J: TRBJ2-2; CDR3: CAILPGTGVSTGELFF